This T cell receptor (beta chain) was recorded in a study of vaccination effects on CD4 cells after COVID-19. Study-wide background: Post-vaccine draws lagged the second dose by a median of 72 days. Study results and caveats: Convalescent patients were scarce, and early post-infection timepoints were absent.

In regard to this clone: Antigen unknown.

Culturing for about 9 days preceded CD4+ T cell isolation. Of the BNT162b2 and mRNA-1273 vaccines, participants received two doses of one or the other. The V gene end was trimmed by 5 bases and the J gene end by 5 bases; junction bases not matched to a gene: 7. CDR1 KGHDR and CDR2 SFDVKD come from the germline V gene. This CDR3 is built from 15 residues. Clones were sequenced by immunoSEQ multiplex PCR, and TCRdb holds only the in-frame ones, with some missing. The sample has 66,000 or so clones; more than 60% are singletons. The receptor was isolated from a human donor who received a COVID-19 vaccine. The specimen comprised CD4+ T cells from PBMCs cultured without peptide, sampled after COVID-19 vaccination. The rearrangement joins TRBV24-1 to TRBJ2-5, with 10 bases matching TRBD2. CDR3 sequence: CATSGSSGGTETQYF. The DNA of the CDR3 is TGTGCCACCAGTGGATCTAGCGGGGGTACTGAGACCCAGTACTTC.